The clone carrying this T cell receptor (beta chain) was detected only once. Germline CDR1 reads LGHNA; CDR2 reads YNFKEQ. The CDR3 extends over 18 amino acids. Trimming removed 3 bases from V and 0 bases from J, with 17 bases in between. This record belongs to a study of T cell changes during pregnancy in multiple sclerosis. TCRdb keeps only in-frame clones here, not all; method: immunoSEQ multiplex PCR. The sample consists of tens of thousands of clones, approximately 90% of them appearing once. This rearrangement joins TRBV4-2 to TRBJ1-4, with a weak D call TRBD1 (5 bases). The clonotype originates from a female donor in good health, enrolled as a control in a pregnancy study. The sequencing here drew on peripheral blood, taken after pregnancy. DNA of the CDR3: TGTGCCAGCAGCCAGCGGGGGGACGCCGGCGCAACTAATGAAAAACTGTTTTTT. Its translation is CASSQRGDAGATNEKLFF.